The 11 T cell receptor beta chains given below trace back to one sample, sequenced in a study of blood T cell repertoires in COVID-19. Clones were sequenced by immunoSEQ multiplex PCR, and TCRdb holds only the in-frame ones, with some missing. Of around 100,000 clones in the sample, approximately 69% were seen once. Sequenced: peripheral blood. The receptors derive from a man older than 75 with acute or convalescent COVID-19.

This clone was observed a few times. The chain carries TRBV7-2 and TRBJ2-2; TRBD2 aligns across 7 bases. Germline loops: CDR1 SGHTA, CDR2 FQGNSA. The CDR3 length is 16 residues. After removal of 1 base from V and 5 bases from J, the junction contained 7 bases not matched to a gene. The CDR3 spells CASSLGRQGGTGELFF. CDR3 sequence (DNA): TGTGCCAGCAGCTTAGGCCGGCAGGGAGGGACCGGGGAGCTGTTTTTT.

The genes are TRBV7-3 and TRBJ2-3; D might be TRBD1 (5 bases). Trimming shortened V by 1 base and J by 6 bases, and 5 bases separated the two germline ends. Germline assignment: CDR1 SGHTA and CDR2 FQGTGA. The CDR3 consists of 12 residues. CDR3 DNA: TGTGCCAGCAGCTTAAAGGGGGATACGCAGTATTTT. It is translated as CASSLKGDTQYF.

This clone qualifies as medium-sized. The J gene is TRBJ2-3, the V gene TRBV28; 7 nucleotides align to TRBD1. The CDR3 extends over 15 amino acids. With V trimmed by 5 bases and J by 0 bases, 5 bases remained unmatched. Germline lookup yields CDR1 MDHEN and CDR2 SYDVKM. The CDR3 loop reads CASSQDRRSTDTQYF. As DNA, the CDR3 is TGTGCCAGCAGTCAGGACAGGAGGAGCACAGATACGCAGTATTTT.

The chain links TRBV7-6 to TRBJ2-7; the D gene is possibly TRBD1 (5 bases). Between the trimmed V and J ends, which lost 1 base and 5 bases, there was a span of 12 bases. The CDR3 has 14 residues. Germline V gives CDR1 SGHVS, CDR2 FNYEAQ. Written as DNA, the CDR3 is TGTGCCAGCAGCTTAGGGACACCTCTCGACGAGCAGTACTTC. Translation gives CASSLGTPLDEQYF.

The chain joins TRBV3-1 (or the pseudogene TRBV3-2) to TRBJ2-5; 9 bases agree with TRBD2. V lost 2 bases and J lost 4; bases outside the gene matches: 8. There are 16 residues in the CDR3. CDR1 is LGHDT and CDR2 is YNNKEL in the germline V gene (reference sequence). The CDR3 nucleotides are TGTGCCAGCAGCCAAACTGGGCGGGGGGGAGGAGAGACCCAGTACTTC. As protein: CASSQTGRGGGETQYF.

This clone was observed a few times. This rearrangement joins TRBV5-6 to TRBJ1-1; TRBD1 might be the D (6 bases). V was pared by 1 base and J by 1 base, with 14 bases between. Germline V gene lookup returns CDR1 SGHDT and CDR2 YYEEEE. The CDR3 spans 16 residues. The CDR3 spells CASSLRQVRSNTEAFF. The CDR3 DNA reads TGTGCCAGCAGCTTGAGACAGGTCCGGTCGAACACTGAAGCTTTCTTT.

The chain links TRBV9 to TRBJ2-1; D gene ambiguous. V gave up 4 bases and J gave up 9 bases, with 11 bases separating them. Germline V lookup: CDR1 SGDLS, CDR2 YYNGEE. This CDR3 region has 12 residues. Here the CDR3 reads CASSKETGEQFF. CDR3 DNA sequence: TGTGCCAGCAGCAAAGAGACGGGTGAGCAGTTCTTC.

J is TRBJ2-7 and V is TRBV15, with 9 bases that match TRBD1. V was pared by 4 bases and J by 4 bases, with 11 bases of the junction left unmatched. CDR3 length: 16 residues. The germline V gene has CDR1 LNHNV and CDR2 YYDKDF (reference sequence). The CDR3 DNA follows: TGTGCCACCAGCACCTCGACAGGGGGGGTGTGGTACGAGCAGTACTTC. Protein: CATSTSTGGVWYEQYF.

V gene TRBV2 combines with J gene TRBJ1-5; D call uncertain. This CDR3 contains 13 residues. Germline V lookup: CDR1 SNHLY, CDR2 FYNNEI. V was clipped by 7 bases and J by 4 bases, with 11 bases between them. The CDR3 region has the DNA TGTGCCAGCACCTGGACTAGGAATCAGCCCCAGCATTTT. This encodes CASTWTRNQPQHF.

This clone was detected a few times. The chain recombines TRBV30 with TRBJ2-5; weak D call: TRBD2 (5 bases). Trimming cost V 5 bases and J 7 bases, with 14 bases left between them. The germline V gene encodes CDR1 GTSNPN and CDR2 SVGIG (reference sequence). This CDR3 is 12 amino acids long. Here the CDR3 reads CAWAASGGTQYF. CDR3 DNA: TGTGCCTGGGCGGCCTCTGGAGGGACCCAGTACTTC.

A few counts support this clone. CDR3 in DNA: TGTGCCAGCAGTGAATATGAGTATAATTCACCCCTCCACTTT. Amino acid sequence: CASSEYEYNSPLHF. This chain uses TRBV2 with TRBJ1-6; D gene unclear. V lost 2 bases and J 4 bases, leaving 6 bases between the germline ends. Germline CDR1 SNHLY, CDR2 FYNNEI. The CDR3 is 14 amino acids.